Listed below are T cell receptor beta chains from one sample, sequenced in a study of blood T cell repertoires in COVID-19. Assay used: immunoSEQ multiplex PCR; TCRdb lists only in-frame clones, some missing. The table records 250,000 to 350,000 clones, 70% to 90% of them present only once. The sequenced sample consisted of PBMCs or T cells enriched from blood (not recorded which). The source of these receptors is a woman aged 18-29 years who had recovered from COVID-19. Both conserved end residues are part of each CDR3. The order of the fields is D gene, J gene, clone size, V gene, CDR3 protein, CDR3 DNA. The D gene is left open where the match is weak. Expanded clones are given a class, and other clones once, few, many or no size at all.

>-|TRBJ2-7|-|TRBV6-5
CASSARGQTSYEQYF
TGTGCCAGCAGCGCGCGTGGACAGACCTCCTACGAGCAGTACTTC
>-|TRBJ1-1|-|TRBV3-1/TRBV3-2
CASSPPNWSGGNTEAFF
TGTGCCAGCAGCCCACCTAACTGGTCGGGGGGGAACACTGAAGCTTTCTTT
>-|TRBJ2-1|-|TRBV15
CATSSPSGYEQFF
TGTGCCACCAGCAGTCCTTCGGGATATGAGCAGTTCTTC
>-|TRBJ1-2|-|TRBV15
CATSRDLNSNGYTF
TGTGCCACCAGCAGAGATTTAAACAGCAATGGCTACACCTTC
>TRBD2|TRBJ2-7|-|TRBV2
CASSGGTIPYEQYF
TGTGCCAGCAGTGGTGGGACTATACCCTACGAGCAGTACTTC
>-|TRBJ2-5|-|TRBV7-2
CASSLGDFQETQYF
TGTGCCAGCAGCTTAGGAGATTTTCAAGAGACCCAGTACTTC
>-|TRBJ1-2|-|TRBV7-9
CASSLVGVDGYTF
TGTGCCAGCAGCTTAGTAGGGGTGGATGGCTACACCTTC
>-|TRBJ2-1|-|TRBV6-5
CASRRDLYNEQFF
TGTGCCAGCAGGAGAGACTTATACAATGAGCAGTTCTTC
>TRBD2|TRBJ2-7|-|TRBV19
CASSGLAGEGEQYF
TGTGCCAGTAGTGGACTAGCGGGAGAGGGCGAGCAGTACTTC
>TRBD1|TRBJ1-5|-|TRBV7-3
CASSLQGGNQPQHF
TGTGCCAGCAGCTTACAGGGGGGCAATCAGCCCCAGCATTTT
>-|TRBJ2-3|-|TRBV5-8
CASSYALGQGADTQYF
TGTGCCAGCAGCTATGCCCTGGGGCAGGGCGCAGATACGCAGTATTTT
>TRBD2|TRBJ2-1|-|TRBV19
CASSITSGSSYNEQFF
TGTGCCAGTAGTATAACTAGCGGGAGCTCCTACAATGAGCAGTTCTTC
>-|TRBJ1-3|-|TRBV7-9
CASSLDRIRSGNTIYF
TGTGCCAGCAGCCTCGACAGGATTCGCTCTGGAAACACCATATATTTT
>-|TRBJ2-7|-|TRBV13
CASSGAAGREQYF
TGTGCCAGCAGCGGCGCTGCGGGGCGCGAGCAGTACTTC
>TRBD1|TRBJ1-4|-|TRBV2
CASSGGQGRLEKLFF
TGTGCCAGCAGTGGGGGACAGGGGCGATTGGAAAAACTGTTTTTT
>TRBD1|TRBJ1-1|-|TRBV18
CASSGTVLMNTEAFF
TGTGCCAGCTCAGGGACAGTCCTAATGAACACTGAAGCTTTCTTT
>TRBD2|TRBJ2-5|-|TRBV5-4
CASSGGLAGGETQYF
TGTGCCAGCAGCGGGGGACTAGCGGGAGGGGAGACCCAGTACTTC
>TRBD2|TRBJ2-3|-|TRBV4-2
CASSQTLAGGTTDTQYF
TGTGCCAGCAGCCAGACCCTAGCGGGAGGCACGACAGATACGCAGTATTTT
>TRBD2|TRBJ2-5|once|TRBV7-2
CASSLEPSGRRAHF
TGTGCCAGCAGCTTAGAGCCTAGCGGGCGGCGCGCACACTTC
>-|TRBJ1-2|few|TRBV6-1
CASSDPVGGPWDGYTF
TGTGCCAGCAGTGACCCAGTTGGGGGCCCGTGGGATGGCTACACCTTC
>TRBD2|TRBJ2-5|-|TRBV3-1/TRBV3-2
CASSQGAASGGKTQYF
TGTGCCAGCAGCCAAGGTGCGGCTAGCGGGGGTAAGACCCAGTACTTC
>-|TRBJ1-5|-|TRBV6-5
CASNWDSYSNQPQHF
TGTGCCAGCAATTGGGACTCCTATAGCAATCAGCCCCAGCATTTT
>TRBD2|TRBJ2-5|-|TRBV19
CASSRSASGKETQYF
TGTGCCAGTAGTCGCTCGGCTAGCGGGAAAGAGACCCAGTACTTC
>TRBD2|TRBJ2-1|-|TRBV5-1
CASSRTGTSGRAQGNEQFF
TGCGCCAGCAGCCGTACCGGGACTAGCGGGAGGGCCCAGGGCAATGAGCAGTTCTTC
>-|TRBJ1-3|-|TRBV10-3
CATVTGFSGNTIYF
TGTGCCACAGTCACAGGGTTCTCTGGAAACACCATATATTTT
>-|TRBJ2-7|-|TRBV30
CAWSAYSGQLDEQYF
TGTGCCTGGAGTGCCTACTCTGGACAGCTGGACGAGCAGTACTTC
>-|TRBJ1-6|-|TRBV6-5
CASSQPTGNSPLHF
TGTGCCAGCAGTCAACCCACAGGGAATTCACCCCTCCACTTT
>-|TRBJ1-3|-|TRBV6-5
CASSRQGSGNTIYF
TGTGCCAGCAGTCGTCAGGGATCTGGAAACACCATATATTTT
>-|TRBJ1-1|-|TRBV5-1
CASSPQRGGLNTEAFF
TGCGCCAGCAGCCCCCAGAGGGGGGGGTTGAACACTGAAGCTTTCTTT
>TRBD2|TRBJ2-7|-|TRBV27
CASSSVLGGRAGRYEQYF
TGTGCCAGCAGTTCAGTCCTTGGCGGGAGGGCCGGTAGATACGAGCAGTACTTC
>TRBD1|TRBJ1-2|-|TRBV19
CASSPGQYYGYTF
TGTGCCAGTAGTCCGGGACAGTACTATGGCTACACCTTC
>TRBD1|TRBJ1-2|once|TRBV30
CACGTGVGYTF
TGTGCCTGCGGGACAGGGGTCGGCTACACCTTC
>-|TRBJ1-4|-|TRBV6-5
CASSLSIATNEKLFF
TGTGCCAGCAGCCTATCGATTGCAACTAATGAAAAACTGTTTTTT
>TRBD2|TRBJ2-1|-|TRBV28
CASVGGSSYNEQFF
TGTGCCAGCGTGGGCGGGAGCTCCTACAATGAGCAGTTCTTC
>TRBD1|TRBJ2-2|-|TRBV27
CASKAGTGYDGELFF
TGTGCCAGCAAAGCCGGGACAGGGTATGACGGGGAGCTGTTTTTT
>-|TRBJ2-3|-|TRBV5-1
CASSLQGPSTDTQYF
TGCGCCAGCAGCCTACAGGGCCCATCCACAGATACGCAGTATTTT
>-|TRBJ2-3|-|TRBV3-1/TRBV3-2
CASSQHLAQLTDTQYF
TGTGCCAGCAGCCAACATCTAGCACAGCTCACAGATACGCAGTATTTT
>TRBD1|TRBJ2-1|-|TRBV19
CASRVGQGTYNEQFF
TGTGCCAGCCGCGTGGGACAGGGGACATACAATGAGCAGTTCTTC
>TRBD1|TRBJ1-1|-|TRBV19
CASRPRDRGALNTEAFF
TGTGCCAGCCGGCCACGGGACAGGGGGGCTTTGAACACTGAAGCTTTCTTT
>TRBD2|TRBJ2-1|once|TRBV30
CAWSGSAGGPGEQFF
TGTGCCTGGAGTGGTTCGGCGGGAGGGCCGGGTGAGCAGTTCTTC
>TRBD1|TRBJ1-2|-|TRBV6-5
CASSYSEGQGDGYTF
TGTGCCAGCAGTTACTCGGAGGGACAGGGGGATGGCTACACCTTC